Here is one TCR beta chain with its context. The record originates from a study of early T cells in non-severe SARS-CoV-2 infection. Germline V gene lookup returns CDR1 SQVTM and CDR2 ANQGSEA. V lost 5 bases, J lost 5 bases, and 6 bases stayed unmatched. CDR3 size: 13 residues. MiXCR was run by TCRdb on the 5' RACE reads, yielding one entry per CDR3 protein. The table includes approximately 79,000 distinct CDR3 sequences, about 13% detected once. The sequencing input was whole blood. V is TRBV29-1 and J is TRBJ2-5; 9 bases agree with TRBD1. The receptor was derived from an adult who was a healthcare worker with PCR-confirmed SARS-CoV-2 infection or an uninfected control (not recorded which). CDR3: CSVWDRAVETQYF. The CDR3 DNA is TGCAGCGTTTGGGACAGGGCAGTTGAGACCCAGTACTTC. The variable domain in full, completed from reference TRBV29-1 and TRBJ2-5, reads SAVISQKPSRDICQRGTSLTIQCQVDSQVTMMFWYRQQPGQSLTLIATANQGSEATYESGFVIDKFPISRPNLTFSTLTVSNMSPEDSSIYLCSVWDRAVETQYFGPGTRLLVL.